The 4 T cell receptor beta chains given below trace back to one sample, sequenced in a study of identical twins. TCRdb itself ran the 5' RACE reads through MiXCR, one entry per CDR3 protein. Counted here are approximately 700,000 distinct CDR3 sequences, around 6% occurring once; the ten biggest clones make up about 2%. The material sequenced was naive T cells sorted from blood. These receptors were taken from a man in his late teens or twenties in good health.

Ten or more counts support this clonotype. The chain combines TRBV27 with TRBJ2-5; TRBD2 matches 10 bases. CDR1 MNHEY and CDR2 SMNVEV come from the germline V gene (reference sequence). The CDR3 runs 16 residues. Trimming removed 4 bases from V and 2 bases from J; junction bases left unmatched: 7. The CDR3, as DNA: TGTGCCAGCAGTTCCCTTAGCGGGAGGCCTCAAGAGACCCAGTACTTC. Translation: CASSSLSGRPQETQYF.

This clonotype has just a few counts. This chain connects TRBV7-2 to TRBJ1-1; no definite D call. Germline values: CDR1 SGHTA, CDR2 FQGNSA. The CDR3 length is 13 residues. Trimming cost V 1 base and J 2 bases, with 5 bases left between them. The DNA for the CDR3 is TGTGCCAGCAGCTTAGAGTTTAACACTGAAGCTTTCTTT. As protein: CASSLEFNTEAFF. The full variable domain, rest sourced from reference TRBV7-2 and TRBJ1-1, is GAGVSQSPSNKVTEKGKDVELRCDPISGHTALYWYRQSLGQGLEFLIYFQGNSAPDKSGLPSDRFSAERTGGSVSTLTIQRTQQEDSAVYLCASSLEFNTEAFFGQGTRLTVV.

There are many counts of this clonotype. The CDR3: CASNEGRNEQFF. The CDR3 DNA follows: TGCGCCAGCAATGAGGGGCGGAATGAGCAGTTCTTC. This rearrangement joins TRBV5-1 to TRBJ2-1; D could derive from TRBD1 or TRBD2 (5 bases each). This CDR3 contains 12 residues. Germline-derived CDR1 and CDR2 are SGHRS and YFSETQ. The ends were cut back, 6 bases at V and 7 bases at J, with 11 bases in the middle.

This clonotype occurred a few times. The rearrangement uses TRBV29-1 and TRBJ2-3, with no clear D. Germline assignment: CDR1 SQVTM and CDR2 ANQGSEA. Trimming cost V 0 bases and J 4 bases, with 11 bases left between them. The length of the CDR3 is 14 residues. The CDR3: CSVEDFLHPDTQYF. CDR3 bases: TGCAGCGTTGAAGATTTCCTCCACCCAGATACGCAGTATTTT.